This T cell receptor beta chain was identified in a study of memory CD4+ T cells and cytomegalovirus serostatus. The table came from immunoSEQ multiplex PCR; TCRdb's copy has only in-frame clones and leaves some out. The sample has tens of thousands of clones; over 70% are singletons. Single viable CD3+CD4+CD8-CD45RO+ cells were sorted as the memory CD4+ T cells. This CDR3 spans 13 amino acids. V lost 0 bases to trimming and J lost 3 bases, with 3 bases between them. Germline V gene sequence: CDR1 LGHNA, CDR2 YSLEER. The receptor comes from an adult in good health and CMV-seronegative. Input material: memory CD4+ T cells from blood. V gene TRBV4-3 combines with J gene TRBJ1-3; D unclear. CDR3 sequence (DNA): TGCGCCAGCAGCCAAGAATTTGGAAACACCATATATTTT. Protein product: CASSQEFGNTIYF.